This TCR beta chain appears in the sequencing data of a study of T cell responses to AZD1222 COVID-19 vaccine. Study results and limitations: The donor group comprised mostly white British people and more females; the analysis possibly underestimated clonal diversity. The number of AZD1222 recipients seropositive at baseline was only five or six. Spike regions recognized by vaccine-associated CD4 TCRs spanned the protein, led by 160-218 and 743-854.

Germline V gene data show CDR1 as SGDLS and CDR2 as YYNGEE. Unmatched junction bases numbered 6, after V lost 3 bases and J lost 7 bases. CDR3 length: 13 residues. Note on this clone: What it binds is not known.

Produced via immunoSEQ multiplex PCR; TCRdb's table is partial and in-frame only. Of some 96,000 clones listed, around 87% are singletons. The V gene is TRBV9, the J gene TRBJ2-7, with 8 bases lining up with TRBD2. The receptor's source is an adult in good health. Here the sequenced sample was peripheral blood, taken on day 0 of MenACWY control vaccination. For the CDR3, the DNA is TGTGCCAGCAGCGCGGGAGGGTCCAGGGAGCAGTACTTC. Its translation is CASSAGGSREQYF.